Listed below are T cell receptor beta chains from one sample, sequenced in a study of radiotherapy plus CTLA-4 blockade in lung cancer. Clones were read by immunoSEQ multiplex PCR, and TCRdb kept only the in-frame ones, dropping some. The sample consists of some 62,000 clones, roughly 80% of them appearing once. The sequences come from peripheral blood, collected from a patient treated with radiotherapy plus ipilimumab. Every receptor here comes from a human donor with non-small cell lung cancer who had a complete response to radiotherapy plus ipilimumab. The CDR3 runs from the conserved cysteine through the conserved F or W. Fields, in order: clone size, CDR3 length, J gene, D gene, V gene, CDR3 DNA, CDR3 protein. D genes are given only for firm matches. Some rows mark clone size as missing; the rest say once, few, many or name a class of expanded clone.

.	17	TRBJ1-1	TRBD1	TRBV4-3	TGCGCCAGCAGCCTGAACCTACCGGGACAGGGGCTTACTGAAGCTTTCTTT	CASSLNLPGQGLTEAFF
.	14	TRBJ2-1	.	TRBV11-3	TGTGCCAGCAGCTTGCGACAGAACTACAATGAGCAGTTCTTC	CASSLRQNYNEQFF
.	19	TRBJ2-3	.	TRBV9	TGTGCCAGCAGCCCGGGGAACGGGGGGCTAATACGTAGCACAGATACGCAGTATTTT	CASSPGNGGLIRSTDTQYF
.	14	TRBJ1-1	.	TRBV4-1	TGCGCCAGCAGCCACTCAGGGTCCCGGTCTGAAGCTTTCTTT	CASSHSGSRSEAFF
.	14	TRBJ2-7	.	TRBV7-8	TGTGCCAGCAGCTCCGGGATAACACTACGCGAGCAGTACTTC	CASSSGITLREQYF
.	14	TRBJ1-2	TRBD1	TRBV10-2	TGCGCCAGCAGCCAACTTAGGACAGGCTATGGCTACACCTTC	CASSQLRTGYGYTF
.	14	TRBJ2-1	TRBD1	TRBV12-5	TGTGCTAGTGGTTTGGGGACAGGACCCAATGAGCAGTTCTTC	CASGLGTGPNEQFF
.	13	TRBJ2-5	TRBD2	TRBV30	TGTGCCTGGAGTATCAGGGAGGGAGAGACCCAGTACTTC	CAWSIREGETQYF
few	16	TRBJ2-1	.	TRBV27	TGTGCCAGCAGTTTATCTAGCAGGGGCCCCTACAATGAGCAGTTCTTC	CASSLSSRGPYNEQFF
.	14	TRBJ2-1	.	TRBV6-1	TGTGCCAGCAGACCACCCGGATTGAGGGGTGAGCAGTTCTTC	CASRPPGLRGEQFF
medium-sized	15	TRBJ1-3	.	TRBV6-5	TGTGCCAGCAGTTACTCCAGCCGGGCTGGAAACACCATATATTTT	CASSYSSRAGNTIYF
once	16	TRBJ1-5	.	TRBV4-1	TGCGCCAGCAGCCAAGAGGGGGGTAGTCGCAATCAGCCCCAGCATTTT	CASSQEGGSRNQPQHF
.	16	TRBJ2-1	TRBD2	TRBV9	TGTGCCAGCAGCCCCGCTAGCGGGAGTATTCTATTTGAGCAGTTCTTC	CASSPASGSILFEQFF
.	15	TRBJ2-1	TRBD2	TRBV2	TGTGCCAGCAGTGCAATGGGCGGGAGTTACAATGAGCAGTTCTTC	CASSAMGGSYNEQFF
.	16	TRBJ1-1	TRBD1	TRBV27	TGTGCCAGCAGTTTCCAAAACCCAGGGGGTATCACTGAAGCTTTCTTT	CASSFQNPGGITEAFF
.	15	TRBJ2-5	.	TRBV13	TGTGCCAGCAGCTTAGGCACCACGTCGTCAGAGACCCAGTACTTC	CASSLGTTSSETQYF
.	14	TRBJ2-1	TRBD2	TRBV10-1	TGCGCCAGCAGTGAAGGGACTAGCTGGGATGAGCAGTTCTTC	CASSEGTSWDEQFF
.	21	TRBJ1-2	.	TRBV4-2	TGTGCCAGCAGCCTTGGAGTCTTTGGCGCGTCAGGGGCCCTTAAAAGCTATGGCTACACTTTC	CASSLGVFGASGALKSYGYTF
.	16	TRBJ2-3	TRBD1	TRBV27	TGTGCCAGCAGCTTATCCGGGACAGGGAGCACAGATACGCAGTATTTT	CASSLSGTGSTDTQYF
.	12	TRBJ2-4	.	TRBV19	TGTGCCAGTAGTACTCAGACAGATTTTCAGTACTTC	CASSTQTDFQYF
.	15	TRBJ2-1	TRBD2	TRBV7-2	TGTGCCAGCAGCTCACTAGCGGGAACCCCCAATGAGCAGTTCTTC	CASSSLAGTPNEQFF
.	13	TRBJ2-7	.	TRBV27	TGTGCCAGCAGTTTCGGGGCCCCCTACGAGCAGTACTTC	CASSFGAPYEQYF
.	12	TRBJ1-1	.	TRBV19	TGTGCCAGTAGTAAGGACGTTAGACCAGCTTTCTTT	CASSKDVRPAFF
.	15	TRBJ2-5	.	TRBV9	TGTGCCAGCAGCGTAGATAGTCTCCAGGGGGAGACCCAGTACTTC	CASSVDSLQGETQYF
.	15	TRBJ1-2	.	TRBV6-5	TGTGCCAGCAGCCCCGAGGGAGGGTCCGTCTATGGCTACACCTTC	CASSPEGGSVYGYTF
.	18	TRBJ1-2	.	TRBV7-9	TGTGCCAGCAGCCCTGCATTTCTACGGGACTCATTTAACTATGGCTACACCTTC	CASSPAFLRDSFNYGYTF
.	16	TRBJ2-5	.	TRBV5-4	TGTGCCAGCAGCCAGGGTTTAAGGGAGCCCCAAGAGACCCAGTACTTC	CASSQGLREPQETQYF
.	16	TRBJ2-1	.	TRBV15	TGTGCCACCAGCGCTGAATACAGGGTCTCCTACAATGAGCAGTTCTTC	CATSAEYRVSYNEQFF
.	16	TRBJ1-2	TRBD1	TRBV11-2	TGTGCCAGCAGCCCTCGGACAGGGGGCGCGTCGTATGGCTACACCTTC	CASSPRTGGASYGYTF
.	16	TRBJ2-1	.	TRBV19	TGTGCCAGTAGTCCCAGCGGGGGACAGGTTTACAATGAGCAGTTCTTC	CASSPSGGQVYNEQFF
.	16	TRBJ1-2	.	TRBV19	TGTGCCAGTAGTATGAACGGACCCTGGGGTAACTATGGCTACACCTTC	CASSMNGPWGNYGYTF
once	15	TRBJ2-1	TRBD2	TRBV7-2	TGTGCCAGCAGCTTTCCCGGACCCGGGGGGGATGAGCAGTTCTTC	CASSFPGPGGDEQFF
.	14	TRBJ1-5	.	TRBV29-1	TGCAGCGTCACGACTAAGGGAGTCAATCAGCCCCAGCATTTT	CSVTTKGVNQPQHF
.	16	TRBJ2-3	TRBD2	TRBV4-1	TGCGCCAGCAGCCAACCTTCCCTAGCGGGCACAGATACGCAGTATTTT	CASSQPSLAGTDTQYF
.	12	TRBJ1-1	.	TRBV7-8	TGTGCCAGCAGTCCCGGACGGACAGAAGCTTTCTTT	CASSPGRTEAFF
few	14	TRBJ1-2	TRBD1	TRBV6-6	TGTGCCAGCAGTTTCATACAGGGGGTAAATGGCTACACCTTC	CASSFIQGVNGYTF
once	17	TRBJ2-2	TRBD2	TRBV5-6	TGTGCCAGCAGCTTGGCAGGACTAGCGGCGAACACCGGGGAGCTGTTTTTT	CASSLAGLAANTGELFF
.	10	TRBJ1-4	.	TRBV29-1	TGCAGCGTTCGTAATGAAAAACTGTTTTTT	CSVRNEKLFF
.	14	TRBJ2-1	.	TRBV11-3	TGTGCCAGCAGCCCACAGACGGGGAGCGATGAGCAGTTCTTC	CASSPQTGSDEQFF
.	13	TRBJ2-5	.	TRBV7-2	TGTGCCAGCAGCTTAGCGTACCAAGAGACCCAGTACTTC	CASSLAYQETQYF
.	16	TRBJ2-3	.	TRBV18	TGTGCCAGCTCACCACAAGGAAGGGGGGACACAGATACGCAGTATTTT	CASSPQGRGDTDTQYF
.	20	TRBJ1-5	.	TRBV28	TGTGCCAGCAGCCCCCGAGTCCGAGGAGGCCCCGCTCATAACAATCAGCCCCAGCATTTT	CASSPRVRGGPAHNNQPQHF
.	14	TRBJ2-2	.	TRBV7-8	TGTGCCAGCAGCTTAGCGGGCTCCTCCCGGGGGCTGTTTTTT	CASSLAGSSRGLFF
.	11	TRBJ1-2	.	TRBV19	TGTGCCAGTAGGGGGTATTCTGGCTACACCTTC	CASRGYSGYTF
.	15	TRBJ2-3	TRBD1	TRBV10-3	TGTGCCATCAGACCCGGGACAGGGAGTACAGATACGCAGTATTTT	CAIRPGTGSTDTQYF
.	19	TRBJ1-5	.	TRBV7-8	TGTGCCAGCAGCCGTCTCGTGAGGGGGACACAATATAGCAATCAGCCCCAGCATTTT	CASSRLVRGTQYSNQPQHF
.	15	TRBJ2-7	.	TRBV11-2	TGTGCCAGCAGCTTAAGGCCCCCTGGATTAGACGAGCAGTACTTC	CASSLRPPGLDEQYF
.	16	TRBJ2-3	.	TRBV19	TGTGCCAGTACTAATGTCTTCGGGGAAGGCACAGATACGCAGTATTTT	CASTNVFGEGTDTQYF
.	15	TRBJ1-5	TRBD1	TRBV7-9	TGTGCCAGCAGCTTAGGGGACAGGGTTATTGGGCCCCAGCATTTT	CASSLGDRVIGPQHF
once	13	TRBJ2-7	.	TRBV7-8	TGTGCCAGCAGCTTAGCCAGGGGCTACGAGCAGTACTTC	CASSLARGYEQYF
.	17	TRBJ1-3	.	TRBV5-6	TGTGCCAGCAGCATACAGTCCACAGGGCTCTCTGGAAACACCATATATTTT	CASSIQSTGLSGNTIYF
.	10	TRBJ2-5	.	TRBV11-3	TGTGCCAGCAGGGCAAAGACCCAGTACTTC	CASRAKTQYF
.	13	TRBJ1-1	.	TRBV10-1	TGCGCCAGCAGTGAGTCGACTTTGGATGAGGCTTTCTTT	CASSESTLDEAFF
few	15	TRBJ2-4	TRBD2	TRBV7-2	TGTGCCAGCAGCCCGGGGACTAGCGTTGGAAACATTCAGTACTTC	CASSPGTSVGNIQYF
once	16	TRBJ1-6	TRBD1	TRBV4-1	TGCGCCAGCAGCCCCCTTCCCGACAGGGTTAATTCACCCCTCCACTTT	CASSPLPDRVNSPLHF